This TCR beta chain was retrieved from a study of cytomegalovirus exposure and HLA in healthy donors. Looking at the study overall: Clustering assigned about 76% of the approximately 390 genotyped donors to the Caucasian-associated ancestry cluster.

From germline, CDR1 is LNHDA and CDR2 SQIVND (reference sequence). The CDR3 spans 16 residues. This clone was picked up one time. The junction differs from germline at one of its ends, possibly a read error. PCR involved 60 Vbeta and 13 Jbeta primers. Assay used: immunoSEQ multiplex PCR; TCRdb lists only in-frame clones, some missing. The sample includes more than 90,000 clones, 78% of them seen just once. J is TRBJ1-1 and V is TRBV19, with 7 bases aligning to TRBD1. This receptor was identified in a woman in her thirties or forties in good health and CMV-seronegative. The specimen was PBMCs. The CDR3 protein is CASSQLPGQRNPEAFF. For the CDR3, the DNA is TGTGCCAGTAGCCAACTACCGGGACAGAGGAACCCTGAAGCTTTCTTT.